Below, 18 T cell receptor beta chains from the same sample are listed, as sequenced in a study of T cells in Graves' hyperthyroidism and ophthalmopathy. TCR beta CDR3 sequences were amplified from RNA transcripts. During a first-round RT-PCR of the TCR CDR3, the HTBI primer set was used. One entry per CDR3 protein, called by TCRdb with MiXCR from the multiplex PCR reads. This table has 550,000 to 650,000 distinct CDR3 sequences, approximately 15% appearing once. Sequenced: blood. All receptors come from a woman in her 30s with Graves' hyperthyroidism that later progressed to Graves' ophthalmopathy.

V gene TRBV5-8 combines with J gene TRBJ1-5, with D possibly matching TRBD1 (6 bases). Germline V gene lookup returns CDR1 SGHTS and CDR2 YDEGEE. The CDR3 loop spans 14 amino acids. Trimming took off 7 bases at V and 3 bases at J, with 14 bases between the two ends. CDR3 bases: TGTGCCAGCCATGGCGACAGGTTCAATCAGCCCCAGCATTTT. Protein product: CASHGDRFNQPQHF.

This clonotype was recorded at least ten times. The chain has TRBV24-1 and TRBJ1-2; 7 positions agree with TRBD1. The CDR3 is 14 residues long. The ends lost 1 base at V and 6 bases at J; junction bases unmatched: 4. CDR1 is KGHDR, CDR2 SFDVKD, per germline. This chain's CDR3 is CATSDLDRVDGYTF. For the CDR3, the DNA is TGTGCCACCAGTGATTTAGACAGGGTTGATGGCTACACCTTC.

This clonotype was counted at least ten times. J is TRBJ2-1 and V is TRBV6-2 or TRBV6-3, with D unresolved. The CDR3 is made up of 12 amino acids. Germline V gives CDR1 MNHEY, CDR2 SVGEGT. The ends were cut back, 3 bases at V and 13 bases at J, with 13 bases in the middle. CDR3 nucleotides: TGTGCCAGCAGTTATCCTGGCCCCCCCCAGTTCTTC. It translates to CASSYPGPPQFF.

This clonotype occurred many times. The J gene is TRBJ1-2, the V gene TRBV6-1; D not resolved. CDR1 and CDR2 from the germline V gene are MNHNS and SASEGT. This CDR3 comprises 12 residues. Trimming pared 6 bases from V and 3 bases from J, leaving 8 bases between. CDR3: CASSEGHYGYTF. The CDR3 DNA follows: TGTGCCAGCAGCGAGGGTCACTATGGCTACACCTTC.

This clonotype appeared a few times. The chain uses TRBV6-1 and TRBJ2-7; a possible D gene is TRBD1 (5 bases). The CDR3 has 13 amino acids. CDR1 MNHNS and CDR2 SASEGT come from the germline V gene. V was clipped by 5 bases and J by 9 bases, with 17 bases between them. CDR3 nucleotide sequence: TGTGCCAGCAGTCCACGACAGTCCTATGGGCAGTACTTC. As protein: CASSPRQSYGQYF.

This clonotype was recorded at least ten times. The gene calls are TRBV20-1 and TRBJ2-7; D possibly corresponds to TRBD2 (6 bases). Trimming left V 3 bases short and J 6 bases short, with 18 bases between. CDR1 is DFQATT and CDR2 is SNEGSKA in the germline V gene (reference sequence). The CDR3 runs to 14 residues. CDR3 sequence: CSASGGGDTREQYF. The DNA of the CDR3 is TGCAGTGCTAGTGGCGGAGGGGATACGCGCGAGCAGTACTTC.

This clonotype was counted a few times. V usage is TRBV18 and J usage is TRBJ1-4; no reliable D call. Deletions cut 3 bases from V and 8 bases from J, with 13 bases between. The germline CDR1 and CDR2 sequences are KGHSH and LQKENI. There are 14 residues in the CDR3. CDR3 bases: TGTGCCAGCTCACCGGGCCAGAACGTGGAAAAACTGTTTTTT. It translates to CASSPGQNVEKLFF.

This clonotype came up many times. The V and J genes are TRBV2 and TRBJ1-1, with 11 bases lining up with TRBD1. The germline CDR1 and CDR2 sequences are SNHLY and FYNNEI. Trimming cost V 8 bases and J 0 bases; bases outside gene matches: 5. This CDR3 has 15 amino acids. CDR3 nucleotides: TGTGCCAGCCGGACAGGGGGCTATTTGAACACTGAAGCTTTCTTT. This sequence encodes CASRTGGYLNTEAFF.

This clonotype was seen at least ten times. The J gene is TRBJ2-7, the V gene TRBV10-3; D possibly corresponds to TRBD2 (5 bases). Trimming left V 5 bases short and J 5 bases short, with 19 bases between. The CDR3 runs to 15 residues. Germline V gives CDR1 ENHRY, CDR2 SYGVKD. CDR3 bases: TGTGCCATCAGTCCGGGCCTCTTAGGGAGAAACGAGCAGTACTTC. Translated, it gives CAISPGLLGRNEQYF.

Many counts were recorded for this clonotype. V usage is TRBV4-1 and J usage is TRBJ2-7; possible D gene TRBD1, 6 bases. V dropped 2 bases and J dropped 3 bases, with 11 bases sitting between them. The CDR3 length is 14 residues. From germline, CDR1 is MGHRA and CDR2 YSYEKL. This CDR3 is CASSQPGTSYEQYF. DNA for the CDR3: TGCGCCAGCAGCCAACCTGGGACAAGCTACGAGCAGTACTTC.

This clonotype came up many times. The CDR3 spells CASSYPSFRDTEAFF. The CDR3 nucleotides are TGTGCCAGCAGTTACCCGTCGTTTAGGGACACTGAAGCTTTCTTT. V and J are TRBV6-1 and TRBJ1-1; D uncertain. This CDR3 region has 15 residues. Trimming took off 5 bases at V and 3 bases at J, with 16 bases between the two ends. Germline loops: CDR1 MNHNS, CDR2 SASEGT.

J is TRBJ1-1 and V is TRBV20-1; TRBD1 is a possible D gene (6 bases). Trimming took off 0 bases at V and 1 base at J, with 9 bases between the two ends. The CDR3 is 14 residues long. Germline V lookup: CDR1 DFQATT, CDR2 SNEGSKA (reference sequence). CDR3 in DNA: TGCAGTGCTAGAGAGGACAGTGGGAACACTGAAGCTTTCTTT. Translated: CSAREDSGNTEAFF.

This clonotype was detected ten times or more. V gene TRBV15 combines with J gene TRBJ2-7, with D unclear. CDR3 length equals 14 residues. V was clipped by 3 bases and J by 5 bases, with 14 bases between them. Germline V gene sequence: CDR1 LNHNV, CDR2 YYDKDF (reference sequence). Here the CDR3 reads CATSSVRYLDEQYF. The CDR3 DNA reads as TGTGCCACCAGCAGTGTCAGATACCTGGACGAGCAGTACTTC.

This clonotype came up many times. The CDR3 DNA is TGTGCCAGCAGACTAGCGGGAGGGAGTAGCACAGATACGCAGTATTTT. Protein sequence: CASRLAGGSSTDTQYF. The chain joins TRBV6-1 to TRBJ2-3; TRBD2 matches 13 bases. From germline, CDR1 is MNHNS and CDR2 SASEGT. The CDR3 has 16 residues. The V and J ends lost 6 bases and 0 bases, in that order; junction bases with no gene match: 3.

This clonotype showed up many times. The chain uses TRBV3-1 and TRBJ2-1; D gene uncertain. V was shortened by 1 base and J by 2 bases, with 9 bases between the two germline ends. CDR1 and CDR2 (germline): LGHDT, YNNKEL (reference sequence). The CDR3 length is 15 residues. In nucleotides, the CDR3 is TGTGCCAGCAGCCAAGTCGGCCAGACCTACAATGAGCAGTTCTTC. It translates to CASSQVGQTYNEQFF.

The chain uses TRBV10-3 and TRBJ2-2; D unclear. Germline CDR1 is ENHRY and CDR2 is SYGVKD. The CDR3 runs to 13 residues. V lost 3 bases, J lost 1 base, and 3 bases lay in between. CDR3 residues: CAISDLNTGELFF. The DNA of the CDR3 is TGTGCCATCAGTGATTTGAACACCGGGGAGCTGTTTTTT.

In this sample, this clonotype turned up many times. The chain joins TRBV2 to TRBJ1-5, with D possibly being TRBD1 (6 bases). The V and J ends lost 7 bases and 6 bases respectively, with 19 bases between them. CDR1 and CDR2 from the germline V gene are SNHLY and FYNNEI. The CDR3 is made up of 15 amino acids. The CDR3: CASNSQGGGGQPQHF. For the CDR3, the DNA is TGTGCCAGCAACTCACAGGGTGGGGGCGGTCAGCCCCAGCATTTT.

The J gene is TRBJ1-3, the V gene TRBV20-1; D gene uncertain. Germline lookup yields CDR1 DFQATT and CDR2 SNEGSKA (reference sequence). The length of the CDR3 is 13 residues. Trimming removed 6 bases at V and 5 bases at J, with 14 bases between. This chain's CDR3 is CSAHETARNTIYF. DNA of the CDR3: TGCAGTGCCCACGAAACGGCTAGAAACACCATATATTTT.